One T cell receptor beta chain is described in this entry. This clonotype has a count of ten or more. Its target antigen remains unknown. Base qualities are missing; no much larger clone stands one base away. The CDR3 holds 15 amino acids from the cysteine to the phenylalanine. CDR3 DNA is the only sequence kept; it has 45 bases, read in frame from the first base. In the germline V gene (reference sequence), CDR1 corresponds to DFQATT and CDR2 to SNEGSKA. Germline trimming amounts to 4 bases on V and 0 bases on J, with 7 as the count of junction bases outside the gene matches. This sample stems from a study of blood T cells in healthy people across ages (dated by TCRdb to the mid-2010s). About the investigation overall: In model experiments, roughly one uniquely barcoded TCR beta cDNA molecule per two T cells was captured by template switching. To avoid experimental bias, donors of different ages were randomly spread across the sequencing lanes. To track age-related changes in TCR beta repertoire diversity, the study relied on deep sequencing normalized with unique cDNA molecular identifiers. The donors were divided into four age groups: young (average approximately 17 years), middle-aged (roughly 42), aged (around 59) and long-lived (around 80). The study analyzed two additional independent replicas of 1 million unique cDNA reads from the same blood draw for two donors, one aged 18 to 30 and one aged 80 or older.

On the study overall, not on this receptor specifically: As age increased, observed TCR beta diversity per million T cells dropped in a roughly linear way, and a significant reduction was already evident by age about 40. There was a strong correlation between observed TCR beta diversity and the percentage of naive T cells measured by flow cytometry. Compared with the aged group, the long-lived group had more naive CD4+ T cells, fewer expanded clones and increased TCR diversity, suggesting age selection. Estimates of total diversity based on one million sequenced T cells were regarded as lower bounds and as underestimates. Because profiling used bulk unsorted PBMCs, naive and antigen-experienced compartments could not be compared conclusively. The CMV infection status of donors was not known, potentially confounding age-related changes in expanded clonotypes.

Library preparation was by 5' RACE. For sequencing, an Illumina HiSeq 2500 was employed. A second roughly 6 to 12 cycle PCR used a sample-barcoded 5' primer and a J-beta primer mix. A unique molecular identifier was introduced onto each TCR beta cDNA molecule by a template-switch 5' adaptor carrying 12 random nucleotides. Each sample yielded at least 2.5 million CDR3-containing paired-end reads. The Mint cDNA synthesis kit, primed by a TRBC-specific oligonucleotide, was used to synthesize first-strand cDNA from all RNA. Following uracil-DNA glycosylase treatment, a first 18-cycle PCR with universal primers M1SS and BC2_uni_R was performed on all cDNA. The authors' analysis ran thus. For normalization, 1 million high-quality reads were randomly selected from each sample, with every read carrying a distinct molecular identifier. Instead of being binned into consensus sequences, reads with shared molecular identifiers were discarded. CDR3 identification, clonotype clustering and error correction used MiTCR with a Q25 quality threshold and the strictest error-elimination algorithm. A nonparametric unseen species model with Euler transformation was used to estimate lower-bound total TCR beta diversity. The public reads were reprocessed in TCRdb via fastp at Q25 and MiXCR, keeping in-frame beta chains. Identical CDR3 proteins give one entry, which carries the most common genes and DNA. The V and J calls and clone size come from TCRdb's table, not from the authors' own analysis. Present in this sample are hundreds of thousands of distinct CDR3 sequences, over 40% of which were seen just once. The top ten constitute approximately 15% of the sample.

The 35 to 40 donors, aged about 6 to 95 years, were systemically healthy Caucasian individuals from Russia. Each donor gave roughly 9 milliliters of peripheral blood, drawn into EDTA-treated Vacutainer tubes. Ficoll-Paque density-gradient centrifugation was used to isolate PBMCs, with at least 6 million obtained per sample. Trizol reagent was used to extract total RNA from PBMCs, with at least 5 micrograms per sample. The percentages of naive CD45RAhigh/CD27high T cells were determined by flow cytometry on a PBMC aliquot from every donor. Sample: blood. This sequence uses TRBV20-1 and TRBJ2-7, with 9 junctional bases fitting TRBD1. This sequence was found in a woman older than 75 in good health. The CDR3 in this case is CSAKPGTGSSYEQYF. The DNA sequence is TGCAGTGCTAAGCCCGGGACAGGGAGCTCCTACGAGCAGTACTTC.